A single sample is the source of the 27 T cell receptor beta chains below, sequenced in a study of lymphopenia after photon versus proton radiotherapy. Measured with immunoSEQ multiplex PCR; TCRdb has only the in-frame clones, and not every one. The data hold around 55,000 clones, with approximately 84% observed a single time. This specimen consisted of peripheral blood, obtained from a patient treated with proton-based radiotherapy. The receptors originated from a man aged 60 to 75 with pancreatic cancer.

The rearrangement links TRBV5-1 to TRBJ1-3, with no clear D. This CDR3 spans 15 amino acids. The germline CDR1 and CDR2 sequences are SGHRS and YFSETQ. V lost 0 bases, J lost 0 bases, and 7 bases lay in between. In DNA, the CDR3 is TGCGCCAGCAGCTTGGAAGGGAACTCTGGAAACACCATATATTTT. This codes for CASSLEGNSGNTIYF.

The chain uses TRBV20-1 and TRBJ2-7, with 8 bases lining up with TRBD2. Germline V gene sequence: CDR1 DFQATT, CDR2 SNEGSKA (reference sequence). This CDR3 is built from 11 residues. With 8 bases clipped from V and 3 bases from J, the junction kept 3 bases outside the gene matches. The CDR3 here is CSFSGNYEQYF. CDR3 DNA: TGCAGTTTTAGCGGGAACTACGAGCAGTACTTC.

The V gene is TRBV4-3, the J gene TRBJ2-3, with TRBD2 matching over 11 bases. This CDR3 region has 19 residues. V lost 0 bases, J lost 2 bases, and 10 bases stayed unmatched. The germline gives CDR1 LGHNA, CDR2 YSLEER. The CDR3 region has the DNA TGCGCCAGCAGCCAAGATGCCCCCCTTAGCGGGGGGGTCACAGATACGCAGTATTTT. Translating gives CASSQDAPLSGGVTDTQYF.

This clone was seen a handful of times. CDR3 nucleotides: TGTGCCAGCAGCGTTGGGTGGCAGCCCCAGCATTTT. Protein sequence: CASSVGWQPQHF. The chain recombines TRBV2 with TRBJ1-5; the D is unclear. Between the trimmed V and J ends, which lost 6 bases and 7 bases, there was a span of 10 bases. The CDR3 contains 12 residues. The germline V gene has CDR1 SNHLY and CDR2 FYNNEI.

J is TRBJ2-3 and V is TRBV12-5; 8 nucleotides agree with TRBD1. V dropped 5 bases and J dropped 6; count of bases not matched to a gene: 10. The CDR3 extends over 15 amino acids. Germline V CDR1 and CDR2: LGHNT, FRNRAP. CDR3 sequence (DNA): TGTGCTAGTGGTCCTGGACAGGGTACTCTGGATACGCAGTATTTT. Residues: CASGPGQGTLDTQYF.

This clone occurred once. V usage is TRBV18 and J usage is TRBJ2-5; 13 nucleotides line up with TRBD2. The CDR3 covers 18 residues. Germline CDR1 is KGHSH and CDR2 is LQKENI. V lost 3 bases, J lost 1 base, and 8 bases stayed unmatched. CDR3 residues: CASSPPRTSGGLQETQYF. In DNA, the CDR3 is TGTGCCAGCTCACCTCCCCGGACTAGCGGGGGCCTCCAAGAGACCCAGTACTTC. Supplemented by reference TRBV18 and TRBJ2-5, the full variable domain reads NAGVMQNPRHLVRRRGQEARLRCSPMKGHSHVYWYRQLPEEGLKFMVYLQKENIIDESGMPKERFSAEFPKEGPSILRIQQVVRGDSAAYFCASSPPRTSGGLQETQYFGPGTRLLVL.

The CDR3 sequence is CASSFRTRDTGELFF. The CDR3, as DNA: TGTGCCAGCAGCTTTCGGACGCGTGACACCGGGGAGCTGTTTTTT. The V gene is TRBV6-5, the J gene TRBJ2-2; D remains unclear. V was clipped by 6 bases and J by 3 bases, with 14 bases between them. Germline CDR1 reads MNHEY; CDR2 reads SVGAGI. This CDR3 has 15 amino acids.

This chain uses TRBV7-6 with TRBJ2-1; D is unclear. Trimming cost V 0 bases and J 7 bases, with 10 bases left between them. This CDR3 has 14 residues. In germline, CDR1 is SGHVS, CDR2 FNYEAQ. CDR3 bases: TGTGCCAGCAGCTTAGCGTCCCAAGCAAATGAGCAGTTCTTC. Protein sequence: CASSLASQANEQFF.

The chain is built from TRBV5-1 and TRBJ2-1, with 8 bases that match TRBD1. This CDR3 comprises 14 residues. Trimming cost V 5 bases and J 2 bases; bases outside gene matches: 3. Germline lookup yields CDR1 SGHRS and CDR2 YFSETQ. CDR3 loop: CASSTGGPYNEQFF. The CDR3 DNA reads TGCGCCAGCAGTACAGGGGGGCCCTACAATGAGCAGTTCTTC.

The rearrangement joins TRBV27 to TRBJ2-3; no clear D gene. This CDR3 spans 18 amino acids. V was pared by 3 bases and J by 0 bases, with 19 bases between. From germline, CDR1 is MNHEY and CDR2 SMNVEV (reference sequence). CDR3: CASSFDTSTYASTDTQYF. The CDR3 DNA follows: TGTGCCAGCAGTTTCGATACTTCAACGTACGCTAGCACAGATACGCAGTATTTT.

The CDR3 loop is CAWSVQGAVNYGYTF. DNA for the CDR3: TGTGCCTGGAGTGTACAGGGGGCTGTGAACTATGGCTACACCTTC. The rearrangement links TRBV30 to TRBJ1-2, with 9 nucleotides matching TRBD1. V lost 0 bases and J lost 2; bases outside the gene matches: 4. The CDR3 covers 15 residues. CDR1 and CDR2 (germline): GTSNPN, SVGIG (reference sequence).

The V call is TRBV9, the J call TRBJ2-2; 11 bases line up with TRBD1. Germline V CDR1 and CDR2: SGDLS, YYNGEE. This CDR3 has 16 residues. J was trimmed by 3 bases and V by 4 bases; bases with no gene match: 5. As DNA, the CDR3 is TGTGCCAGCAGCCCCCGGGACAGGGGGGACACCGGGGAGCTGTTTTTT. It translates to CASSPRDRGDTGELFF.

This clone has just a few counts. The chain uses TRBV10-3 and TRBJ1-2; D is perhaps TRBD1 (5 bases). Deletions cut 9 bases from V and 6 bases from J, with 23 bases between. CDR3 length equals 15 residues. Germline CDR1 and CDR2: ENHRY and SYGVKD. CDR3 bases: TGTGCCATTCGAGGGGACTTTGGAGTAGGGGATGGCTACACCTTC. This encodes CAIRGDFGVGDGYTF.

The chain is built from TRBV11-2 and TRBJ2-5; tentatively, D is TRBD2 (6 bases). This CDR3 region has 15 residues. The V end was cut by 5 bases, the J end by 5 bases, with 18 bases between. Germline assignment: CDR1 SGHAT and CDR2 FQNNGV. For the CDR3, the DNA is TGTGCCAGCAGCCCAAATAGCGGAGGAGGGGAGACCCAGTACTTC. Translation: CASSPNSGGGETQYF.

V is TRBV5-1 and J is TRBJ1-2, with 7 bases that match TRBD1. The CDR3 totals 14 residues. The V and J ends lost 6 bases and 4 bases, in that order; junction bases with no gene match: 9. CDR1 is SGHRS and CDR2 is YFSETQ in the germline V gene. The CDR3 here is CASTWETGLYGYTF. The DNA for the CDR3 is TGCGCCAGCACCTGGGAGACAGGGCTCTATGGCTACACCTTC.

V usage is TRBV7-2 and J usage is TRBJ2-3; D gene unclear. This CDR3 has 14 amino acids. Looked up from germline, CDR1 is SGHTA and CDR2 is FQGNSA. V lost 2 bases, J lost 5 bases, and 11 bases lay in between. This chain's CDR3 is CASSLYLVKDTQYF. CDR3 DNA sequence: TGTGCCAGCAGCTTATACTTGGTGAAAGATACGCAGTATTTT.

This sequence joins TRBV5-1 and TRBJ2-1; 9 nucleotides match TRBD1. This CDR3 contains 15 residues. Germline V gives CDR1 SGHRS, CDR2 YFSETQ. The junction had 5 bases not matched to a gene; V was cut back by 0 bases and J by 7 bases. The CDR3 here is CASSLVTGGGNEQFF. DNA of the CDR3: TGCGCCAGCAGCTTGGTGACAGGGGGAGGTAATGAGCAGTTCTTC. Together with reference TRBV5-1 and TRBJ2-1, the CDR3 gives the full variable domain: KAGVTQTPRYLIKTRGQQVTLSCSPISGHRSVSWYQQTPGQGLQFLFEYFSETQRNKGNFPGRFSGRQFSNSRSEMNVSTLELGDSALYLCASSLVTGGGNEQFFGPGTRLTVL.

V and J are TRBV7-2 and TRBJ2-5; 7 positions match TRBD2. The germline gives CDR1 SGHTA, CDR2 FQGNSA. This CDR3 spans 13 amino acids. With V trimmed by 5 bases and J by 2 bases, 2 bases remained unmatched. This CDR3 reads CASSRTRQETQYF. The CDR3 DNA reads as TGTGCCAGCAGCCGGACTAGACAAGAGACCCAGTACTTC. Drawing the rest from reference TRBV7-2 and TRBJ2-5, the complete variable domain is GAGVSQSPSNKVTEKGKDVELRCDPISGHTALYWYRQSLGQGLEFLIYFQGNSAPDKSGLPSDRFSAERTGGSVSTLTIQRTQQEDSAVYLCASSRTRQETQYFGPGTRLLVL.

This chain links TRBV9 with TRBJ1-3; the D is unclear. The CDR3 has 17 amino acids. Germline V gene data show CDR1 as SGDLS and CDR2 as YYNGEE. Trimming removed 0 bases at V and 0 bases at J, with 13 bases between. The CDR3 is CASSVADVPSSGNTIYF. CDR3 DNA sequence: TGTGCCAGCAGCGTAGCAGATGTCCCGAGCTCTGGAAACACCATATATTTT.

The gene calls are TRBV11-1 and TRBJ2-1; weak D call: TRBD1 (7 bases). The CDR3 spans 17 residues. The germline V gene encodes CDR1 SGHAT and CDR2 FQDESV (reference sequence). V was cut by 5 bases and J by 3 bases, with 20 bases left in between. The CDR3 DNA reads TGTGCCAGCAGCGAAGGCGGCGGGACAGTTCTCTACAATGAGCAGTTCTTC. Residues: CASSEGGGTVLYNEQFF.

The chain joins TRBV5-1 to TRBJ2-3; D gene ambiguous. Trimming removed 5 bases from V and 1 base from J, with 5 bases in between. The CDR3 totals 12 residues. The germline gives CDR1 SGHRS, CDR2 YFSETQ. The CDR3 is CASSRGTDTQYF. CDR3 bases: TGCGCCAGCAGTAGGGGCACAGATACGCAGTATTTT.

The chain combines TRBV7-2 with TRBJ2-5, with D perhaps TRBD2 (5 bases). The V end was cut by 5 bases, the J end by 5 bases, with 21 bases between. The CDR3 sequence is 16 residues long. Per germline, CDR1 SGHTA and CDR2 FQGNSA. CDR3 in DNA: TGTGCCAGCAGCCCCCTGCAGCGGCAGGATTGGGAGACCCAGTACTTC. It specifies CASSPLQRQDWETQYF.

The chain has TRBV7-2 and TRBJ2-3; 10 nucleotides line up with TRBD2. The CDR3 extends over 15 amino acids. After removal of 1 base from V and 5 bases from J, the junction contained 3 bases not matched to a gene. The germline CDR1 and CDR2 sequences are SGHTA and FQGNSA. The CDR3: CASSLVGTSVDTQYF. As DNA, the CDR3 is TGTGCCAGCAGCTTAGTAGGGACTAGCGTAGATACGCAGTATTTT.

This chain links TRBV5-5 with TRBJ2-7; 9 bases line up with TRBD1. From germline, CDR1 is SGHKS and CDR2 YYEKEE (reference sequence). The CDR3 is made up of 14 amino acids. Trimming cost V 1 base and J 3 bases; bases outside gene matches: 2. The CDR3 DNA reads as TGTGCCAGCAGCTTGCAGGGACAGGGCTACGAGCAGTACTTC. Its protein is CASSLQGQGYEQYF.

The CDR3: CASSYSGTPGDSGELFF. Written as DNA, the CDR3 is TGTGCCAGCAGCTACTCCGGGACTCCCGGGGATTCCGGGGAGCTGTTTTTT. The genes are TRBV7-2 and TRBJ2-2, with a weak D call TRBD2 (6 bases). CDR1 is SGHTA, CDR2 FQGNSA, per germline. Trimming removed 4 bases from V and 6 bases from J, with 21 bases in between. This CDR3 comprises 17 residues.

This chain uses TRBV30 with TRBJ1-5; no clear D gene. Germline CDR1 reads GTSNPN; CDR2 reads SVGIG (reference sequence). The CDR3 has 17 residues. With 4 bases removed from V and 4 bases from J, the gap between germline ends came to 23 bases. The CDR3 bases are TGTGCCTGGACGCTTGGCGGGCAATCATGGAGTAATCAGCCCCAGCATTTT. Protein: CAWTLGGQSWSNQPQHF.

V and J are TRBV5-4 and TRBJ2-1, with 7 bases aligning to TRBD2. CDR3 size: 15 residues. The germline gives CDR1 SGHNT, CDR2 YYREEE (reference sequence). Unmatched junction bases numbered 6, after V lost 0 bases and J lost 6 bases. The CDR3 reads CASSLGREQGNEQFF. The CDR3 DNA sequence: TGTGCCAGCAGCTTGGGGCGGGAGCAGGGCAATGAGCAGTTCTTC.